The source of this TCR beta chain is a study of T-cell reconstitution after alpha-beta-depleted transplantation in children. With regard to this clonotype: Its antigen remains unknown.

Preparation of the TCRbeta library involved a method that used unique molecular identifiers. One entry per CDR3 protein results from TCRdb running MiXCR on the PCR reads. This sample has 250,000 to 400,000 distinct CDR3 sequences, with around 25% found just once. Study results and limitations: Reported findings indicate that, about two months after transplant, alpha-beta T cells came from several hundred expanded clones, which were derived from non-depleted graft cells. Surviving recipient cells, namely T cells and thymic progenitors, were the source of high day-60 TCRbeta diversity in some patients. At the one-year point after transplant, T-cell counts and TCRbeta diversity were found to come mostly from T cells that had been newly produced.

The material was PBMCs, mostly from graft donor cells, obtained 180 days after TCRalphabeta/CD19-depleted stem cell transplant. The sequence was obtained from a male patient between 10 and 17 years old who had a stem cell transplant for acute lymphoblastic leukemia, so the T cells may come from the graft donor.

The DNA for the CDR3 is TGTGCCAGCAGCTTAGATCGGTGGGGACTAGCGGAGACCTACGAGCAGTACTTC. Protein: CASSLDRWGLAETYEQYF. The V call is TRBV11-2, the J call TRBJ2-7, with 11 bases identical to TRBD2. The CDR3 has 18 residues. V trimming: 0 bases; J trimming: 2 bases; junction bases outside the gene matches: 9. Germline V CDR1 and CDR2: SGHAT, FQNNGV.